Below are 8 T cell receptor beta chains sequenced from a single sample in a study of T cells expressing NK-cell markers. Using the 5' RACE reads, TCRdb records one entry per CDR3 protein without DNA. Recorded for this sample: 300,000 to 500,000 distinct CDR3 sequences. Source material: blood T cells: a sorted CD56 or NKG2C T cell subset, CD4+ or CD8+ T cells, or bulk PBMC T cells (not recorded which). These receptors came from a woman aged 45 to 65 in good health.

This chain uses TRBV7-2 with TRBJ2-4; TCRdb gives TRBD1 as the D gene, but with no DNA this cannot be confirmed. Germline assignment: CDR1 SGHTA and CDR2 FQGNSA. This CDR3 has 17 amino acids. CDR3 in amino acids: CASSPDRESLAKNIQYF. Variable domain in full (rest from reference TRBV7-2 and TRBJ2-4): GAGVSQSPSNKVTEKGKDVELRCDPISGHTALYWYRQSLGQGLEFLIYFQGNSAPDKSGLPSDRFSAERTGGSVSTLTIQRTQQEDSAVYLCASSPDRESLAKNIQYFGAGTRLSVL.

The chain employs TRBV29-1 and TRBJ2-2; TCRdb picks TRBD2, but there is no DNA to check that call. From germline, CDR1 is SQVTM and CDR2 ANQGSEA. The CDR3 extends over 15 amino acids. CDR3 sequence reads: CSVEDRSGITGELFF.

CDR3 residues: CASSMGTADTQYF. This chain links TRBV19 with TRBJ2-3; TCRdb designates TRBD1, a call that cannot be tested without DNA. The CDR3 loop spans 13 amino acids. Germline V gene data show CDR1 as LNHDA and CDR2 as SQIVND (reference sequence).

This rearrangement joins TRBV19 to TRBJ2-2; without DNA, the TCRdb call of TRBD1 cannot be checked. The germline V gene encodes CDR1 LNHDA and CDR2 SQIVND (reference sequence). The CDR3 has 16 amino acids. The CDR3 sequence is CASSIPPGANTGELFF.

The rearrangement joins TRBV7-8 to TRBJ1-1; TCRdb lists TRBD1, though no DNA is available to test this call. Germline CDR1 is SGHVS and CDR2 is FQNEAQ. The CDR3 runs to 14 residues. The CDR3: CASSLSRGMTEAFF.

The V call is TRBV5-1, the J call TRBJ2-5. There are 14 residues in the CDR3. Per germline, CDR1 SGHRS and CDR2 YFSETQ. This chain's CDR3 is CASSLGGFSETQYF.

The V gene is TRBV29-1, the J gene TRBJ2-2; TCRdb picks TRBD1, but there is no DNA to check that call. This CDR3 is built from 13 residues. Germline lookup yields CDR1 SQVTM and CDR2 ANQGSEA. This CDR3 is CSAYRGLGGELFF.

The chain employs TRBV20-1 and TRBJ2-7; TCRdb returns TRBD2, unconfirmable since there is no DNA. The CDR3 sequence is 15 residues long. CDR1 is DFQATT, CDR2 SNEGSKA, per germline (reference sequence). The CDR3 spells CSASDLLAGVYEQYF.